Listed here are 5 T cell receptor beta chains from one sample, sequenced in a study of cytomegalovirus exposure and HLA in healthy donors. PCR was performed using 60 Vbeta and 13 Jbeta primers. Repertoires were generated with immunoSEQ multiplex PCR, while TCRdb's copy carries only in-frame clones and drops some. The sample includes 100,000 to 150,000 clones, approximately 82% seen only once; the top ten take over 15%. Material for sequencing was PBMCs. Receptors originate from a man younger than 35 in good health and CMV-seropositive.

This chain joins TRBV27 and TRBJ1-6; D is uncertain. The germline CDR1 and CDR2 sequences are MNHEY and SMNVEV (reference sequence). The V end lost 3 bases, the J end lost 7 bases, and 10 bases lay between the germline ends. This CDR3 comprises 14 residues. CDR3 residues: CASSFGERNSPLHF. Here the CDR3 DNA reads TGTGCCAGCAGTTTTGGGGAGAGAAATTCACCCCTCCACTTT.

V usage is TRBV4-2 and J usage is TRBJ2-1; 12 bases agree with TRBD2. This CDR3 spans 16 amino acids. The J segment lost 8 bases and the V segment lost 0 bases, leaving 5 bases of the junction unmatched. Germline V gene lookup returns CDR1 LGHNA and CDR2 YNFKEQ. In nucleotides, the CDR3 is TGTGCCAGCAGCCAAGAGGCTAGCGGGGGGGTGTATGAGCAGTTCTTC. Amino acids: CASSQEASGGVYEQFF.

This chain connects TRBV14 to TRBJ1-2, with 8 bases fitting TRBD1. After removal of 2 bases from V and 4 bases from J, the junction contained 6 bases not matched to a gene. CDR1 and CDR2 from the germline V gene are SGHDN and FVKESK. CDR3 length equals 15 residues. The CDR3 nucleotides are TGTGCCAGCAGCCAATCCCAGGGGGCCACCTATGGCTACACCTTC. Protein sequence: CASSQSQGATYGYTF.

This chain connects TRBV5-6 to TRBJ1-2; 8 bases are shared with TRBD1. Germline CDR1 SGHDT, CDR2 YYEEEE. V gave up 4 bases and J gave up 4 bases; unmatched junction bases: 6. This CDR3 is built from 14 residues. The CDR3 DNA reads TGTGCCAGCAGCGCGGACAGGGCTGTCTATGGCTACACCTTC. Its translation is CASSADRAVYGYTF.

The V gene is TRBV7-2, the J gene TRBJ2-3; 15 bases map to TRBD2. The CDR3 spans 18 residues. The V gene end was trimmed by 5 bases and the J gene end by 2 bases; junction bases not matched to a gene: 8. The V gene's germline CDR1 is SGHTA and CDR2 FQGNSA. In DNA, the CDR3 is TGTGCCAGCAGCGGGAGGACTAGCGGGGGGGCCACCACAGATACGCAGTATTTT. As protein: CASSGRTSGGATTDTQYF.